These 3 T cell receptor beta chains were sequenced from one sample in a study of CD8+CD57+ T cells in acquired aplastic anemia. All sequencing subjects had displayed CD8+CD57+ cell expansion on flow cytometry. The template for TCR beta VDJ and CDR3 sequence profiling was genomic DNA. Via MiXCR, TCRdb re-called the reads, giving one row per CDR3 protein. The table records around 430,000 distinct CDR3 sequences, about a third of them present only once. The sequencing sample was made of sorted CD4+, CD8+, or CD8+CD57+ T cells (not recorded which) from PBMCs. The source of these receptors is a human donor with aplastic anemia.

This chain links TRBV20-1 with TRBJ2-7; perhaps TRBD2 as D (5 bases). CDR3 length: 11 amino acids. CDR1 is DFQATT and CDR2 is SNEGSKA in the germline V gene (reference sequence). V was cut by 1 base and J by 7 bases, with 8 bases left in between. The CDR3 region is CSARAGWEQYF. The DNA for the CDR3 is TGCAGTGCTAGAGCGGGGTGGGAGCAGTACTTC.

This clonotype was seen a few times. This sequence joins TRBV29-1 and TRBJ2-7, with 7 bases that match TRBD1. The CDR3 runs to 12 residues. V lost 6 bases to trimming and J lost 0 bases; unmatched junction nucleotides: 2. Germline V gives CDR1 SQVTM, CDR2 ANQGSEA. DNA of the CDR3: TGCAGCGTCCGGGACAGCTCCTACGAGCAGTACTTC. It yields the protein CSVRDSSYEQYF.

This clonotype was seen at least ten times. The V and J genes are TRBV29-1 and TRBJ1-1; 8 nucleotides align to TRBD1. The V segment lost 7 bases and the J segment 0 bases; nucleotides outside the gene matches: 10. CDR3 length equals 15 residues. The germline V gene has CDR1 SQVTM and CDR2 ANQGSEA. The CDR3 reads CSGDQGQGMNTEAFF. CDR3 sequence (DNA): TGCAGCGGCGACCAAGGACAGGGAATGAACACTGAAGCTTTCTTT.